This T cell receptor beta chain is drawn from a study of T cells in Graves' hyperthyroidism and ophthalmopathy. Researchers took RNA transcripts and amplified the TCR beta CDR3 regions from them. During a first-round RT-PCR of the TCR CDR3, the HTBI primer set was used. TCRdb passed the multiplex PCR reads through MiXCR, listing each CDR3 protein once. The sample has a few hundred thousand distinct CDR3 sequences, approximately 23% seen once; the top ten hold about 53%. Germline V lookup: CDR1 DFQATT, CDR2 SNEGSKA (reference sequence). The CDR3 sequence is 18 residues long. V shed 0 bases and J shed 0 bases, with 18 bases lying between them.

This sequence originates from a woman in her sixties or seventies with Graves' ophthalmopathy. Sample: blood. The rearrangement uses TRBV20-1 and TRBJ1-5; D is perhaps TRBD1 (5 bases). CDR3 bases: TGCAGTGCTAGAGATTTCGACAGTGGATCTCATAGCAATCAGCCCCAGCATTTT. This gives the protein CSARDFDSGSHSNQPQHF.